This T cell receptor (beta chain) was recovered during a study of blood T cell repertoires in COVID-19. As for the study in general: Samples taken during acute and convalescent COVID-19 were collected in the United States, Italy and Spain. PBMCs, B-cell-depleted T cells, or T cells were the source of the cDNA or gDNA that made up the material.

This clone has a handful of counts. In the authors' workflow: Cell counts per sample came from amplifying reference gene primers. Clones were sequenced by immunoSEQ multiplex PCR, and TCRdb holds only the in-frame ones, with some missing. V and J calls plus clone size are reproduced from that table; the DNA served to infer D and trimming. The sample lists a few hundred thousand clones; 80% to 85% were seen once. The V gene end was trimmed by 1 base and the J gene end by 3 bases; junction bases not matched to a gene: 5. This CDR3 has 16 amino acids. Per the germline V gene, CDR1 is SGHNT and CDR2 is YYREEE (reference sequence).

Sequenced input: peripheral blood. This rearrangement joins TRBV5-4 to TRBJ2-2; 8 bases fit TRBD2. This receptor was identified in a woman aged 80 or over with COVID-19, enrolled during active disease. CDR3 sequence reads: CASSLNPGGDTGELFF. As DNA, the CDR3 is TGTGCCAGCAGCTTGAATCCGGGGGGGGACACCGGGGAGCTGTTTTTT.